What follows is one T cell receptor beta chain and its context. Its antigen remains unknown. These data are taken from a study of T cell responses to AZD1222 COVID-19 vaccine. Assay: immunoSEQ multiplex PCR; the TCRdb copy retains only in-frame clones and omits some. Among about 170,000 clones listed, 85% to 90% were seen once. The CDR3 runs 17 residues. In germline, CDR1 is MGHRA, CDR2 YSYEKL. Trimming at V came to 4 bases and at J to 4 bases, leaving 9 bases not matched to a gene. Points from the study as a whole: Vaccination with two AZD1222 doses was followed by a rise in Spike-specific TCR breadth and depth. Only five or six individuals given AZD1222 were seropositive at baseline. Nearly half of unique spike-specific TCRs reportedly avoided B.1.351 and B.1.1.7 mutated regions. Females made up more of the donors, who were largely white British, and clonal diversity may have come out too low.

Specimen: peripheral blood, collected on day 0 of AZD1222 vaccination. The rearrangement links TRBV4-1 to TRBJ2-1; 11 bases align to TRBD2. The TCR originated in an adult in good health. The CDR3, as DNA: TGCGCCAGCAGCCGCACGCTAGCGGGGGGACCTTACAATGAGCAGTTCTTC. It yields the protein CASSRTLAGGPYNEQFF.